Shown below are 30 T cell receptor beta chains from a single sample sequenced in a study of blood T cell repertoires in COVID-19. The assay was immunoSEQ multiplex PCR, and TCRdb's table has in-frame clones only and misses some. The sample contains fewer than 100,000 clones, less than 90% of which appear only once. The sequenced material came from peripheral blood. These receptors originate from a man older than 75 in a cohort sampled during active COVID-19.

The chain has TRBV28 and TRBJ1-5, with 10 bases matching TRBD1. Germline assignment: CDR1 MDHEN and CDR2 SYDVKM. The CDR3 runs to 16 residues. With 1 base clipped from V and 1 base from J, the junction kept 1 base outside the gene matches. DNA for the CDR3: TGTGCCAGCAGTTTATTGGGACAGGGGAGCAATCAGCCCCAGCATTTT. Its protein product is CASSLLGQGSNQPQHF.

This chain links TRBV19 with TRBJ1-1, with 10 bases that match TRBD1. The CDR3 loop spans 16 amino acids. V shed 5 bases and J 5 bases; nucleotides not matched to a gene: 11. CDR1 is LNHDA and CDR2 is SQIVND in the germline V gene (reference sequence). CDR3 DNA sequence: TGTGCCAGTAGTGGACGGGACAGGGGAACGTGGACTGAAGCTTTCTTT. This translates into CASSGRDRGTWTEAFF. The whole variable domain, filled in from reference TRBV19 and TRBJ1-1, reads DGGITQSPKYLFRKEGQNVTLSCEQNLNHDAMYWYRQDPGQGLRLIYYSQIVNDFQKGDIAEGYSVSREKKESFPLTVTSAQKNPTAFYLCASSGRDRGTWTEAFFGQGTRLTVV.

This sequence joins TRBV5-1 and TRBJ1-1, with 8 bases that match TRBD1. The CDR3 loop spans 14 amino acids. The germline V gene encodes CDR1 SGHRS and CDR2 YFSETQ. Unmatched junction bases numbered 6, after V lost 1 base and J lost 7 bases. The CDR3 here is CASSLRQGALEAFF. In DNA form, the CDR3 reads TGCGCCAGCAGCTTGAGGCAGGGGGCGCTTGAAGCTTTCTTT.

The J gene is TRBJ1-1, the V gene TRBV7-2; D call uncertain. From germline, CDR1 is SGHTA and CDR2 FQGNSA. Trimming shortened V by 3 bases and J by 1 base, and 6 bases separated the two germline ends. This CDR3 has 13 amino acids. The CDR3 region has the DNA TGTGCCAGCAGCTTGCAGGAGAACACTGAAGCTTTCTTT. Its translation is CASSLQENTEAFF.

V usage is TRBV11-2 and J usage is TRBJ2-7; maybe TRBD2 (7 bases). CDR3 length: 14 amino acids. Deletions cut 5 bases from V and 5 bases from J, with 16 bases between. Germline V gene lookup returns CDR1 SGHAT and CDR2 FQNNGV. CDR3 coding DNA: TGTGCCAGCAGCGGATCTAGGGGGGGTAACGAGCAGTACTTC. Translating it yields CASSGSRGGNEQYF.

The chain carries TRBV7-2 and TRBJ2-1, with TRBD1 identical over 7 bases. CDR1 is SGHTA, CDR2 FQGNSA, per germline. The V segment lost 5 bases and the J segment 4 bases; nucleotides outside the gene matches: 17. The CDR3 has 18 residues. CDR3 sequence (DNA): TGTGCCAGCAGCAAACCCCGAACAGGGGCTGGGGTATACAATGAGCAGTTCTTC. Amino acid sequence: CASSKPRTGAGVYNEQFF.

This clone has only a few counts. The CDR3 nucleotides are TGTGCCAGCTCACATCCGGGACAGGGGGGAAATGAGCAGTTCTTC. This encodes CASSHPGQGGNEQFF. This chain connects TRBV18 to TRBJ2-1; TRBD1 aligns across 11 bases. CDR1 is KGHSH and CDR2 is LQKENI in the germline V gene. The CDR3 is 15 residues long. V lost 4 bases to trimming and J lost 7 bases; unmatched junction nucleotides: 6. The variable domain in full, completed from reference TRBV18 and TRBJ2-1, reads NAGVMQNPRHLVRRRGQEARLRCSPMKGHSHVYWYRQLPEEGLKFMVYLQKENIIDESGMPKERFSAEFPKEGPSILRIQQVVRGDSAAYFCASSHPGQGGNEQFFGPGTRLTVL.

Concerning this clone: One junction end does not reproduce the germline sequence, and a read error may be involved. The rearrangement uses TRBV6-1 and TRBJ1-4; 7 bases line up with TRBD1. The germline V gene has CDR1 MNHNS and CDR2 SASEGT. There are 16 residues in the CDR3. CDR3 in DNA: TGTGCCAGCATTGAAGCAGGGGGACAGCATAATGAAAAACTGTTTTTT. It codes for CASIEAGGQHNEKLFF.

This clone appeared a single time. J is TRBJ2-1 and V is TRBV7-2; 9 bases fit TRBD2. V lost 1 base and J lost 8; bases outside the gene matches: 6. CDR1 is SGHTA and CDR2 is FQGNSA in the germline V gene. This CDR3 is 15 amino acids long. CDR3 nucleotides: TGTGCCAGCAGCTTAGAGGGGCTAGCGGGACATGAGCAGTTCTTC. As protein: CASSLEGLAGHEQFF.

The chain combines TRBV7-9 with TRBJ1-6; D is unresolved. CDR1 SEHNR and CDR2 FQNEAQ come from the germline V gene (reference sequence). This CDR3 is 16 amino acids long. The V end lost 3 bases, the J end lost 0 bases, and 9 bases lay between the germline ends. CDR3 sequence (DNA): TGTGCCAGCAGCTTCTGGGCGAGCTCCTATAATTCACCCCTCCACTTT. Its translation is CASSFWASSYNSPLHF.

The CDR3 loop is CASNRQTMNTEAFF. The CDR3 DNA is TGTGCCAGCAACCGACAGACAATGAACACTGAAGCTTTCTTT. The rearrangement uses TRBV28 and TRBJ1-1, with D tentatively TRBD1 (5 bases). Germline values: CDR1 MDHEN, CDR2 SYDVKM. V was pared by 7 bases and J by 0 bases, with 12 bases between. The CDR3 runs to 14 residues.

This chain connects TRBV2 to TRBJ1-2; D is possibly TRBD1 (5 bases). Per the germline V gene, CDR1 is SNHLY and CDR2 is FYNNEI. The CDR3 extends over 12 amino acids. V was clipped by 8 bases and J by 7 bases, with 14 bases between them. The CDR3 here is CASPSPRGGYTF. CDR3 nucleotides: TGTGCCAGCCCAAGCCCAAGGGGTGGCTACACCTTC.

The CDR3 loop is CASRTYRETYEQYV. The CDR3 DNA is TGTGCCAGCAGAACTTACAGGGAAACCTACGAGCAGTACGTC. V gene TRBV6-5 combines with J gene TRBJ2-7, with D possibly matching TRBD1 (6 bases). Trimming shortened V by 6 bases and J by 2 bases, and 14 bases separated the two germline ends. In germline, CDR1 is MNHEY, CDR2 SVGAGI. The length of the CDR3 is 14 residues.

The V call is TRBV4-3, the J call TRBJ1-5, with D possibly TRBD1 on 6 matching bases. V lost 0 bases and J lost 6, with 18 bases in between. The V gene's germline CDR1 is LGHNA and CDR2 YSLEER. The CDR3 is 17 amino acids. CDR3 protein: CASSQDLGGAKGQPQHF. DNA of the CDR3: TGCGCCAGCAGCCAAGATCTCGGGGGGGCGAAGGGTCAGCCCCAGCATTTT.

This chain connects TRBV28 to TRBJ2-7, with TRBD2 identical over 12 bases. Germline trimming cut 5 bases from V and 4 bases from J; bases unmatched to any gene: 6. Germline V gives CDR1 MDHEN, CDR2 SYDVKM. CDR3 size: 15 residues. CDR3 protein: CASSLAGGPDYEQYV. DNA of the CDR3: TGTGCCAGCAGTCTAGCGGGGGGGCCTGATTACGAGCAGTACGTC.

The rearrangement links TRBV4-3 to TRBJ2-6, with D tentatively TRBD2 (6 bases). Per the germline V gene, CDR1 is LGHNA and CDR2 is YSLEER. Trimming left V 2 bases short and J 1 base short, with 6 bases between. The CDR3 totals 15 residues. CDR3 nucleotides: TGCGCCAGCAGCCAACGGGGGTCTGGGGCCAACGTCCTGACTTTC. Amino acids: CASSQRGSGANVLTF.

The rearrangement links TRBV19 to TRBJ1-6; 7 nucleotides match TRBD1. The junction had 3 bases not matched to a gene; V was cut back by 3 bases and J by 7 bases. The germline CDR1 and CDR2 sequences are LNHDA and SQIVND (reference sequence). The CDR3 contains 14 residues. The chain's CDR3 is CASSIGQVNSPLHF. CDR3 DNA sequence: TGTGCCAGTAGTATCGGACAGGTGAATTCACCCCTCCACTTT.

This chain uses TRBV5-4 with TRBJ2-5; 7 bases are shared with TRBD1. The CDR3 totals 12 residues. Germline CDR1 reads SGHNT; CDR2 reads YYREEE (reference sequence). The trim removed 4 bases at V and 7 bases at J, leaving 4 bases unmatched. This CDR3 is CASSGNRGTQYF. CDR3 nucleotides: TGTGCCAGCAGCGGGAACAGGGGGACCCAGTACTTC. The complete variable domain, with remaining parts taken from reference TRBV5-4 and TRBJ2-5, reads ETGVTQSPTHLIKTRGQQVTLRCSSQSGHNTVSWYQQALGQGPQFIFQYYREEENGRGNFPPRFSGLQFPNYSSELNVNALELDDSALYLCASSGNRGTQYFGPGTRLLVL.

The chain couples TRBV7-2 to TRBJ2-7; weak D call: TRBD1 (5 bases). Germline lookup yields CDR1 SGHTA and CDR2 FQGNSA. Trimming removed 5 bases at V and 0 bases at J, with 11 bases between. This CDR3 region has 14 residues. For the CDR3, the DNA is TGTGCCAGCAGCACCGACAGAGTCTCCTACGAGCAGTACTTC. Translated, it gives CASSTDRVSYEQYF.

This clone was observed a handful of times. This chain connects TRBV10-2 to TRBJ1-2; maybe TRBD1 (5 bases). Per the germline V gene, CDR1 is WSHSY and CDR2 is SAAADI. The CDR3 length is 13 residues. The ends were cut back, 3 bases at V and 4 bases at J, with 9 bases in the middle. This CDR3 is CASSDRAAYGYTF. In DNA form, the CDR3 reads TGCGCCAGCAGTGACAGGGCGGCCTATGGCTACACCTTC.

Written as DNA, the CDR3 is TGCGCCAGCAGCCAACTGGGGGCTGGGGAGACCCAGTACTTC. Protein sequence: CASSQLGAGETQYF. This chain links TRBV4-3 with TRBJ2-5; D might be TRBD1 (6 bases). The CDR3 is 14 residues long. Germline CDR1 and CDR2: LGHNA and YSLEER. V lost 2 bases and J 5 bases, leaving 12 bases between the germline ends.

This chain links TRBV20-1 with TRBJ1-2, with D possibly TRBD1 on 6 matching bases. The CDR3 runs to 11 residues. With 6 bases removed from V and 8 bases from J, the gap between germline ends came to 13 bases. Germline V CDR1 and CDR2: DFQATT, SNEGSKA (reference sequence). CDR3 bases: TGCAGTGCAATCAGGGGAGTAGGCTACACCTTC. Translating it yields CSAIRGVGYTF.

The chain recombines TRBV15 with TRBJ2-3; tentatively, D is TRBD1 (5 bases). Germline CDR1 reads LNHNV; CDR2 reads YYDKDF (reference sequence). This CDR3 spans 15 amino acids. V shed 1 base and J shed 4 bases, with 12 bases lying between them. DNA of the CDR3: TGTGCCACCAGCAGAGCCCACCAGGGTTCAGATACGCAGTATTTT. Translating it yields CATSRAHQGSDTQYF.

The chain has TRBV6-5 and TRBJ1-2; 11 bases line up with TRBD1. This CDR3 spans 15 amino acids. The V gene end was trimmed by 7 bases and the J gene end by 3 bases; junction bases not matched to a gene: 7. Germline-derived CDR1 and CDR2 are MNHEY and SVGAGI. CDR3 in amino acids: CASNPRTGGDYGYTF. CDR3 nucleotide sequence: TGTGCCAGCAACCCGAGGACAGGGGGCGACTATGGCTACACCTTC.

The chain carries TRBV5-1 and TRBJ1-2; TRBD1 matches 7 bases. The CDR3 has 13 amino acids. Per germline, CDR1 SGHRS and CDR2 YFSETQ. V lost 4 bases, J lost 8 bases, and 8 bases stayed unmatched. The CDR3 loop is CASSLGQALGYTF. As DNA, the CDR3 is TGCGCCAGCAGCCTAGGACAGGCGTTGGGCTACACCTTC.

V usage is TRBV6-1 and J usage is TRBJ1-1; D is perhaps TRBD1 (5 bases). The length of the CDR3 is 15 residues. Germline V gives CDR1 MNHNS, CDR2 SASEGT. V was shortened by 5 bases and J by 5 bases, with 18 bases between the two germline ends. The CDR3 is CASSQTGGGLTEAFF. For the CDR3, the DNA is TGTGCCAGCAGTCAAACGGGGGGGGGTTTAACTGAAGCTTTCTTT.

This clone was seen once. J is TRBJ2-7 and V is TRBV10-3; the D gene is possibly TRBD2 (6 bases). Trimming stripped 4 bases from V and 3 bases from J, with 10 bases between. CDR3 length: 13 residues. Germline V gene lookup returns CDR1 ENHRY and CDR2 SYGVKD. The DNA of the CDR3 is TGTGCCATCAGTGCGGGGGAGAACTACGAGCAGTACGTC. This encodes CAISAGENYEQYV.

The chain combines TRBV7-2 with TRBJ1-2; D gene ambiguous. CDR1 SGHTA and CDR2 FQGNSA come from the germline V gene. The CDR3 is made up of 14 amino acids. Between the trimmed V and J ends, which lost 3 bases and 3 bases, there was a span of 11 bases. CDR3: CASSFAQLHYGYTF. The CDR3 nucleotides are TGTGCCAGCAGCTTTGCACAGCTGCACTATGGCTACACCTTC.

CDR3 residues: CASSPLPGHSDTQYF. CDR3 nucleotides: TGTGCCAGCTCACCACTCCCGGGACACTCAGATACGCAGTATTTT. The chain recombines TRBV18 with TRBJ2-3; perhaps TRBD1 as D (6 bases). V shed 1 base and J shed 4 bases, with 12 bases lying between them. This CDR3 is 15 amino acids long. Germline V lookup: CDR1 KGHSH, CDR2 LQKENI.

This chain joins TRBV28 and TRBJ1-3; a possible D gene is TRBD1 (5 bases). This CDR3 is built from 15 residues. V was trimmed by 3 bases and J by 0 bases, leaving 9 bases between them. Germline-derived CDR1 and CDR2 are MDHEN and SYDVKM. Written as DNA, the CDR3 is TGTGCCAGCAGTTTCAGCAGGGACTCTGGAAACACCATATATTTT. It specifies CASSFSRDSGNTIYF.